The 10 T cell receptor beta chains below come from one sample, sequenced in a study of CD8+CD57+ T cells in acquired aplastic anemia. For CDR3 and TCR beta VDJ profiling, genomic DNA was the template used. TCRdb processed the reads anew with MiXCR; each CDR3 protein has one entry. The sample shows approximately 100,000 distinct CDR3 sequences, around 70% of them seen only once. All patients picked for sequencing had shown, by flow cytometry, an expansion of CD8+CD57+ cells. The sequenced material came from sorted CD4+, CD8+, or CD8+CD57+ T cells (not recorded which) from PBMCs. The receptor source for this set is a human donor with aplastic anemia.

V usage is TRBV7-9 and J usage is TRBJ1-5; possible D gene TRBD1, 6 bases. Between the trimmed V and J ends, which lost 4 bases and 4 bases, there was a span of 11 bases. CDR1 is SEHNR, CDR2 FQNEAQ, per germline (reference sequence). The CDR3 has 14 residues. In DNA, the CDR3 is TGTGCCAGCAGCTCCGGACAGTTAAATCAGCCCCAGCATTTT. Encoded protein: CASSSGQLNQPQHF. The full variable domain, in which reference TRBV7-9 and TRBJ1-5 provide the parts outside the CDR3, is DTGVSQNPRHKITKRGQNVTFRCDPISEHNRLYWYRQTLGQGPEFLTYFQNEAQLEKSRLLSDRFSAERPKGSFSTLEIQRTEQGDSAMYLCASSSGQLNQPQHFGDGTRLSIL.

This rearrangement joins TRBV2 to TRBJ2-5; 8 bases match TRBD1. After removal of 4 bases from V and 2 bases from J, the junction contained 0 bases not matched to a gene. The CDR3 is 13 residues long. Germline V lookup: CDR1 SNHLY, CDR2 FYNNEI. CDR3 amino acids: CASSGQGQETQYF. In nucleotides, the CDR3 is TGTGCCAGCAGTGGACAGGGGCAAGAGACCCAGTACTTC.

This clonotype came up many times. The chain employs TRBV6-6 and TRBJ2-5; 13 positions match TRBD2. The CDR3 extends over 16 amino acids. J was trimmed by 2 bases and V by 5 bases; bases with no gene match: 5. From germline, CDR1 is MNHNY and CDR2 SVGAGI (reference sequence). CDR3 region: CASSRRTSGGQETQYF. The CDR3 DNA follows: TGTGCCAGCAGTCGCCGGACTAGCGGGGGACAAGAGACCCAGTACTTC.

J is TRBJ1-1 and V is TRBV19, with D possibly being TRBD1 (6 bases). The CDR3 totals 16 residues. Germline-derived CDR1 and CDR2 are LNHDA and SQIVND (reference sequence). V shed 4 bases and J shed 2 bases, with 17 bases lying between them. The CDR3 reads CASSTQRGPLNTEAFF. The CDR3, as DNA: TGTGCCAGTAGTACTCAGCGGGGGCCACTTAACACTGAAGCTTTCTTT. Together with reference TRBV19 and TRBJ1-1, the CDR3 gives the full variable domain: DGGITQSPKYLFRKEGQNVTLSCEQNLNHDAMYWYRQDPGQGLRLIYYSQIVNDFQKGDIAEGYSVSREKKESFPLTVTSAQKNPTAFYLCASSTQRGPLNTEAFFGQGTRLTVV.

About this clonotype: The CDR3 end shows no conserved phenylalanine or tryptophan, and so a read error is likely. The J gene is TRBJ1-6, the V gene TRBV11-2, with TRBD1 identical over 7 bases. CDR3 length equals 15 residues. Germline V CDR1 and CDR2: SGHAT, FQNNGV. The junction had 8 bases not matched to a gene; V was cut back by 5 bases and J by 7 bases. This CDR3 reads CASSILRDRNSPLHL. The CDR3 DNA reads as TGTGCCAGCAGCATCCTCCGGGACAGAAATTCACCCCTCCACCTT.

V is TRBV24-1 and J is TRBJ2-5, with D possibly being TRBD1 (6 bases). The CDR3 has 12 residues. Per the germline V gene, CDR1 is KGHDR and CDR2 is SFDVKD. V gave up 9 bases and J gave up 4 bases, with 11 bases separating them. The CDR3 loop reads CATAGTRETQYF. The CDR3 DNA reads as TGTGCCACCGCCGGGACAAGAGAGACCCAGTACTTC.

This chain uses TRBV7-2 with TRBJ2-2, with D perhaps TRBD1 (6 bases). Germline V lookup: CDR1 SGHTA, CDR2 FQGNSA. V shed 5 bases and J shed 7 bases, with 11 bases lying between them. The CDR3 spans 13 residues. Here the CDR3 DNA reads TGTGCCAGCAGCCCATGGGGGCGCGGGGAGCTGTTTTTT. Protein product: CASSPWGRGELFF.

The chain uses TRBV20-1 and TRBJ1-2; TRBD1 aligns across 11 bases. The V and J ends lost 5 bases and 6 bases, in that order; junction bases with no gene match: 2. Germline V lookup: CDR1 DFQATT, CDR2 SNEGSKA (reference sequence). This CDR3 comprises 12 residues. The CDR3 bases are TGCAGTGCTGGGACAGGGGGTGATGGCTACACCTTC. Translation: CSAGTGGDGYTF.

The J gene is TRBJ2-7, the V gene TRBV5-1; 9 bases are a match to TRBD1. The CDR3 is 13 amino acids. In germline, CDR1 is SGHRS, CDR2 YFSETQ. Losses at the gene ends were 4 bases for V and 3 bases for J; bases not matched to a gene: 2. Here the CDR3 reads CASSMTGGYEQYF. DNA for the CDR3: TGCGCCAGCAGCATGACAGGGGGCTACGAGCAGTACTTC.

This clonotype was recorded at least ten times. The chain has TRBV7-7 and TRBJ2-5; a weak D match, TRBD1 (5 bases). Between the trimmed V and J ends, which lost 1 base and 5 bases, there was a span of 14 bases. Germline CDR1 reads SSHAT; CDR2 reads FNYEAQ (reference sequence). The CDR3 contains 15 residues. CDR3 in DNA: TGTGCCAGCAGCTTAGGTACAGGCTCCGGGGAGACCCAGTACTTC. Translation gives CASSLGTGSGETQYF.